These 22 T cell receptor beta chains share one sample of origin, sequenced in a study of PD-L1 blockade in urothelial cancer. The time point denotes: pretreatment peripheral blood. Sequencing was performed with immunoSEQ multiplex PCR; in TCRdb, only in-frame clones are kept and a portion is missing. The table includes 72,000 or so clones, 86% detected once. The sample in question was PBMCs, obtained around atezolizumab (anti-PD-L1) treatment. These receptors all stem from a man between 60 and 75 years old with urothelial cancer.

The V call is TRBV19, the J call TRBJ2-7, with 8 bases aligning to TRBD1. The J segment lost 3 bases and the V segment lost 1 base, leaving 5 bases of the junction unmatched. Germline CDR1 LNHDA, CDR2 SQIVND (reference sequence). The CDR3 contains 15 residues. The CDR3 loop reads CASSIAGTGIYEQYF. The CDR3 bases are TGTGCCAGTAGTATAGCCGGGACAGGAATCTACGAGCAGTACTTC.

This clone was seen a handful of times. The chain employs TRBV6-1 and TRBJ1-4, with D possibly TRBD1 on 5 matching bases. Trimming pared 7 bases from V and 14 bases from J, leaving 20 bases between. This CDR3 is 13 amino acids long. Germline V CDR1 and CDR2: MNHNS, SASEGT. DNA of the CDR3: TGTGCCAGCAACCTATACCCAGGGCGGGGTCTGTTTTTT. As protein: CASNLYPGRGLFF.

The chain uses TRBV4-1 and TRBJ1-6; TRBD1 aligns across 10 bases. After removal of 5 bases from V and 10 bases from J, the junction contained 11 bases not matched to a gene. Germline V gene data show CDR1 as MGHRA and CDR2 as YSYEKL. This CDR3 contains 16 residues. The CDR3: CASSKNGQGVISPLHF. DNA for the CDR3: TGCGCCAGCAGCAAAAACGGACAGGGGGTTATCTCACCCCTCCACTTT.

This chain uses TRBV4-1 with TRBJ2-7; D is possibly TRBD2 (6 bases). This CDR3 has 13 residues. Looked up from germline, CDR1 is MGHRA and CDR2 is YSYEKL. V was cut by 3 bases and J by 5 bases, with 11 bases left in between. The DNA for the CDR3 is TGCGCCAGCAGCCACAGAGGCGGGGACGAGCAGTACTTC. Amino acids: CASSHRGGDEQYF.

This chain joins TRBV4-1 and TRBJ2-7, with D unresolved. V was shortened by 1 base and J by 2 bases, with 12 bases between the two germline ends. The CDR3 has 15 residues. CDR1 and CDR2 from the germline V gene are MGHRA and YSYEKL. Here the CDR3 DNA reads TGCGCCAGCAGCCAAGCTAGAGCCCTTACCTACGAGCAGTACTTC. This sequence encodes CASSQARALTYEQYF.

This chain connects TRBV19 to TRBJ1-3; D remains unclear. V lost 6 bases, J lost 0 bases, and 12 bases lay in between. Per the germline V gene, CDR1 is LNHDA and CDR2 is SQIVND (reference sequence). CDR3 length: 15 amino acids. In nucleotides, the CDR3 is TGTGCCAGTAGGGAACAGTCCATCTCTGGAAACACCATATATTTT. This sequence encodes CASREQSISGNTIYF.

A note on this clone: It is unclear where the CDR3 begins or ends on the DNA, so no DNA is shown, and the CDR3 is as TCRdb lists it. Other DNA sequences in this specimen translate into the identical CDR3. The chain couples TRBV5-6 to TRBJ2-5; TRBD1, the table's D call, was not compared with the DNA. The germline gives CDR1 SGHDT, CDR2 YYEEEE. The CDR3 is made up of 15 amino acids, end residues included. This chain's CDR3 is CASSWGQGALETQYF.

The J gene is TRBJ2-2, the V gene TRBV19; TRBD1 agrees at 9 bases. J gave up 7 bases and V 5 bases, and 8 bases lay outside the gene matches. The CDR3 loop spans 15 amino acids. Germline loops: CDR1 LNHDA, CDR2 SQIVND (reference sequence). The DNA for the CDR3 is TGTGCCAGTAGTCCCGGGACAGGGTATAACGGGGAGCTGTTTTTT. Translating gives CASSPGTGYNGELFF.

The rearrangement links TRBV12-5 to TRBJ1-6, with D unclear. This CDR3 is built from 13 residues. The V and J ends lost 6 bases and 11 bases respectively, with 14 bases between them. Germline V gene data show CDR1 as LGHNT and CDR2 as FRNRAP. CDR3: CASGFDTRPPLHF. CDR3 in DNA: TGTGCTAGTGGCTTTGACACCAGGCCACCCCTCCACTTT.

The chain has TRBV7-8 and TRBJ1-6, with 8 bases aligning to TRBD1. Trimming removed 1 base from V and 0 bases from J; junction bases left unmatched: 8. This CDR3 has 19 residues. Per germline, CDR1 SGHVS and CDR2 FQNEAQ. The CDR3 spells CASSLEGQASSSYNSPLHF. CDR3 DNA: TGTGCCAGCAGCTTAGAGGGACAGGCGTCCAGCTCCTATAATTCACCCCTCCACTTT.

This chain joins TRBV5-1 and TRBJ2-2; unclear D gene. Germline V gene sequence: CDR1 SGHRS, CDR2 YFSETQ. V lost 3 bases and J 10 bases, leaving 13 bases between the germline ends. The CDR3 is 13 amino acids. The CDR3 is CASSYWAPEELFF. The CDR3 DNA reads TGCGCCAGCAGCTATTGGGCCCCTGAGGAGCTGTTTTTT.

J is TRBJ2-7 and V is TRBV5-6; D may be TRBD2 (6 bases). The V end was cut by 4 bases, the J end by 1 base, with 9 bases between. The CDR3 has 13 amino acids. In germline, CDR1 is SGHDT, CDR2 YYEEEE. For the CDR3, the DNA is TGTGCCAGCAGCAAACTAGCTTCCTACGAGCAGTACTTC. Translated: CASSKLASYEQYF.

The chain couples TRBV7-8 to TRBJ1-2, with a tentative D call TRBD1 (6 bases). The CDR3 sequence is 14 residues long. The V end was cut by 1 base, the J end by 4 bases, with 10 bases between. Germline loops: CDR1 SGHVS, CDR2 FQNEAQ. In DNA, the CDR3 is TGTGCCAGCAGCTTAGTACAGGGTTCCTATGGCTACACCTTC. It encodes CASSLVQGSYGYTF.

This clone has a handful of counts. CDR3 amino acids: CASSYTGVGTEAFF. CDR3 bases: TGTGCCAGCAGCTACACAGGGGTGGGCACTGAAGCTTTCTTT. The rearrangement uses TRBV5-4 and TRBJ1-1, with 7 bases identical to TRBD1. Germline CDR1 SGHNT, CDR2 YYREEE (reference sequence). This CDR3 comprises 14 residues. Germline trimming cut 3 bases from V and 4 bases from J; bases unmatched to any gene: 6.

The CDR3 sequence is CASSPTASYEQYF. The DNA for the CDR3 is TGTGCCAGCTCGCCGACAGCCTCCTACGAGCAGTACTTC. This chain joins TRBV18 and TRBJ2-7, with D possibly TRBD1 on 5 matching bases. In germline, CDR1 is KGHSH, CDR2 LQKENI. There are 13 residues in the CDR3. V was trimmed by 6 bases and J by 0 bases, leaving 9 bases between them.

The rearrangement uses TRBV4-3 and TRBJ2-5; D may be TRBD1 (6 bases). Germline lookup yields CDR1 LGHNA and CDR2 YSLEER. The CDR3 consists of 15 residues. The germline V and J ends were trimmed by 3 bases and 2 bases, with 13 bases remaining between them. The CDR3 here is CASSQAQGRQETQYF. The CDR3 DNA follows: TGCGCCAGCAGCCAGGCCCAGGGGCGGCAAGAGACCCAGTACTTC.

This clone was detected once. The chain is built from TRBV28 and TRBJ2-7, with D possibly being TRBD1 (6 bases). V was pared by 6 bases and J by 1 base, with 19 bases between. This CDR3 contains 16 residues. Germline lookup yields CDR1 MDHEN and CDR2 SYDVKM. CDR3 bases: TGTGCCAGCAGCATCCCTGAGGGGACACCTTCCTACGAGCAGTACTTC. Encoded protein: CASSIPEGTPSYEQYF.

This chain joins TRBV4-2 and TRBJ2-1, with 7 positions matching TRBD2. Germline-derived CDR1 and CDR2 are LGHNA and YNFKEQ. V trimming: 4 bases; J trimming: 5 bases; junction bases outside the gene matches: 14. The CDR3 length is 17 residues. The CDR3 protein is CASSPLQGGGVNNEQFF. The CDR3 bases are TGTGCCAGCAGCCCGCTGCAGGGCGGGGGAGTTAACAATGAGCAGTTCTTC.

The chain employs TRBV30 and TRBJ1-3; weak D call: TRBD1 (6 bases). V was clipped by 0 bases and J by 2 bases, with 8 bases between them. The germline V gene has CDR1 GTSNPN and CDR2 SVGIG (reference sequence). The CDR3 consists of 14 residues. This CDR3 reads CAWSVGGTGNTIYF. In DNA, the CDR3 is TGTGCCTGGAGTGTAGGGGGTACTGGAAACACCATATATTTT.

The chain links TRBV11-3 to TRBJ2-3; D perhaps matches TRBD2 (6 bases). V lost 1 base, J lost 6 bases, and 8 bases lay in between. CDR1 is SGHNT, CDR2 YENEEA, per germline. This CDR3 is built from 13 residues. The CDR3 reads CASSLGAGDTQYF. In DNA form, the CDR3 reads TGTGCCAGCAGCTTAGGGGCGGGGGATACGCAGTATTTT.

This clone was seen once. The rearrangement links TRBV5-1 to TRBJ1-4; D not resolved. The germline V gene encodes CDR1 SGHRS and CDR2 YFSETQ. The V and J ends lost 0 bases and 4 bases respectively, with 4 bases between them. The CDR3 consists of 13 residues. The CDR3 protein is CASSLDINEKLFF. CDR3 bases: TGCGCCAGCAGCTTGGACATTAATGAAAAACTGTTTTTT.

Points on this clone: A read error may produce the germline difference seen at one junction end. The chain uses TRBV27 and TRBJ1-5; no clear D gene. The CDR3 consists of 14 residues. Germline assignment: CDR1 MNHEY and CDR2 SMNVEV (reference sequence). Here the CDR3 DNA reads TGTGCCAGCAGTCTATCCCCTATATTACAGCCCCAGCATTTT. Translating gives CASSLSPILQPQHF.